This is a list of T cell receptor beta chains from one sample in a study of cytomegalovirus exposure and HLA in healthy donors. Assay used: immunoSEQ multiplex PCR; TCRdb lists only in-frame clones, some missing. The sample records around 160,000 clones, roughly 73% being singletons. Sequences were obtained from PBMCs. All receptors come from a woman aged 40 to 50 in good health and CMV-seropositive. Both conserved end residues are part of each CDR3. Each record gives: D gene, clone size, V gene, J gene, CDR3 protein, CDR3 DNA. A D gene is named only where the DNA matches it firmly. Clone sizes are given selectively: once, few, many, or a class where the clone is expanded.

TRBD2,few,TRBV7-9,TRBJ2-1,CASSLPLAGESWNEQFF,TGTGCCAGCAGCCTCCCACTAGCGGGAGAATCGTGGAATGAGCAGTTCTTC
-,-,TRBV7-9,TRBJ2-2,CSSIPDSFDTGELFF,TGTTCCAGCATCCCGGACAGCTTCGACACCGGGGAGCTGTTTTTT
TRBD2,-,TRBV28,TRBJ2-7,CASSAGLYEQYF,TGTGCCAGCAGTGCGGGACTATACGAGCAGTACTTC
TRBD1,-,TRBV19,TRBJ1-1,CASRYRGGNTEAFF,TGTGCCAGTAGATACAGGGGCGGAAACACTGAAGCTTTCTTT
-,-,TRBV6-5,TRBJ1-1,CASSYVSMNTEAFF,TGTGCCAGCAGTTACGTAAGCATGAACACTGAAGCTTTCTTT
-,-,TRBV1,TRBJ2-1,CTSELAGYNEQFF,TGCACCAGTGAGCTAGCGGGATACAATGAGCAGTTCTTC
-,-,TRBV5-1,TRBJ2-3,CASREGATDTQYF,TGCGCCAGCCGGGAGGGGGCGACAGATACGCAGTATTTT
TRBD2,-,TRBV7-3,TRBJ2-1,CASSPSLAGAGEQFF,TGTGCCAGCAGCCCCTCTCTAGCGGGAGCGGGTGAGCAGTTCTTC
-,-,TRBV5-1,TRBJ1-1,CASSLRSITEAFF,TGCGCCAGCAGCTTGAGGAGTATAACTGAAGCTTTCTTT
TRBD1,-,TRBV28,TRBJ1-1,CASRTGEVNTEAFF,TGTGCCAGCAGGACAGGGGAAGTGAACACTGAAGCTTTCTTT
-,-,TRBV10-3,TRBJ2-2,CAIRNGGNTGELFF,TGTGCCATCAGGAATGGAGGGAACACCGGGGAGCTGTTTTTT
-,-,TRBV19,TRBJ1-1,CASSMGGTEAFF,TGTGCCAGTAGTATGGGAGGCACTGAAGCTTTCTTT
-,-,TRBV28,TRBJ2-5,CASSLVGARASETQYF,TGTGCCAGCAGTTTAGTAGGGGCTCGGGCCTCGGAGACCCAGTACTTC
TRBD2,few,TRBV28,TRBJ2-7,CASSSRTSNEQYF,TGTGCCAGCAGTTCTAGGACTAGCAACGAGCAGTACTTC
-,-,TRBV28,TRBJ2-7,CASSPYTTGPSYEQYF,TGTGCCAGCAGTCCCTATACGACAGGACCCTCCTACGAGCAGTACTTC
TRBD1,-,TRBV5-4,TRBJ2-1,CASSAGGQVHYNEQFF,TGTGCCAGCAGCGCAGGGGGACAGGTACACTACAATGAGCAGTTCTTC
-,-,TRBV23-1,TRBJ2-1,CASSQSRNNEQFF,TGCGCCAGCAGTCAATCCAGGAACAATGAGCAGTTCTTC
TRBD2,few,TRBV7-6,TRBJ2-1,CASQSGTNYNEQFF,TGTGCCAGCCAGTCCGGGACTAACTACAATGAGCAGTTCTTC
TRBD2,-,TRBV7-2,TRBJ2-1,CASSPRTSGRDNEQFF,TGTGCCAGCAGCCCCCGGACTAGCGGGAGGGACAATGAGCAGTTCTTC
TRBD1,few,TRBV7-2,TRBJ1-2,CASSRDRSYGYTF,TGTGCCAGCAGCCGGGACAGATCCTATGGCTACACCTTC
-,-,TRBV7-9,TRBJ1-1,CASSVQGGNTEAFF,TGTGCCAGCAGCGTTCAAGGGGGGAACACTGAAGCTTTCTTT
TRBD2,-,TRBV7-7,TRBJ2-2,CASSSSGRNTGELFF,TGTGCTAGCAGCAGTAGCGGGAGGAACACCGGGGAGCTGTTTTTT
-,once,TRBV5-1,TRBJ1-1,CASSLGPSNTEAFF,TGCGCCAGCAGCTTGGGTCCGTCGAACACTGAAGCTTTCTTT
-,once,TRBV12-5,TRBJ1-1,CASGGGPTNTEAFF,TGTGCTAGTGGTGGGGGCCCAACGAACACTGAAGCTTTCTTT
-,-,TRBV2,TRBJ1-2,CASRAGLAGSDGYTF,TGTGCCAGCAGGGCGGGGCTCGCGGGATCGGATGGCTACACCTTC
TRBD1,-,TRBV5-5,TRBJ1-1,CASSFTGTANTEAFF,TGTGCCAGCAGCTTTACCGGGACAGCGAACACTGAAGCTTTCTTT
-,-,TRBV9,TRBJ2-7,CASSVASAGKNEQYF,TGTGCCAGCAGCGTAGCGAGTGCGGGGAAGAACGAGCAGTACTTC
TRBD1,-,TRBV4-3,TRBJ2-7,CASSQVQDRGYEQYF,TGCGCCAGCAGCCAAGTACAGGACAGGGGCTACGAGCAGTACTTC